These 3 T cell receptor beta chains were sequenced from one sample in a study of CD8 T cells in ankylosing spondylitis. Study results and caveats: For ankylosing spondylitis blood, a TCR beta motif of 7 to 9 highly homologous variants appeared characteristic.

No antigen has been identified for these receptors. TCRdb reanalysed the 5' RACE reads using MiXCR and keeps one entry per CDR3 protein. The table lists a few hundred thousand distinct CDR3 sequences, approximately 20% of them singletons. The sample comprised blood, either unsorted or a sorted T cell fraction (not recorded which). These receptors all come from a male donor with ankylosing spondylitis.

The chain has TRBV20-1 and TRBJ2-3; D is possibly TRBD2 (5 bases). Germline values: CDR1 DFQATT, CDR2 SNEGSKA (reference sequence). V was pared by 1 base and J by 4 bases, with 15 bases between. The CDR3 is made up of 15 amino acids. The CDR3 DNA follows: TGCAGTGCTAGAGGGCGGGTAACTAGTGCAGATACGCAGTATTTT. As protein: CSARGRVTSADTQYF.

This clonotype appeared once. V gene TRBV2 combines with J gene TRBJ2-5, with unresolved D. The V gene lost 7 bases and the J gene lost 5 bases, with 5 bases spanning the gap. The CDR3 extends over 10 amino acids. Germline CDR1 reads SNHLY; CDR2 reads FYNNEI. The CDR3 DNA sequence: TGTGCCAGCACTGGGGAGACCCAGTACTTC. Protein product: CASTGETQYF.

In its sample, this clonotype was seen a few times. The J gene is TRBJ2-7, the V gene TRBV12-3 or TRBV12-4; TRBD2 agrees at 11 bases. The CDR3 has 16 amino acids. J lost 4 bases, V lost 5 bases, and 10 bases had no gene match. DNA for the CDR3: TGTGCCAGCAGTGCCTCCTTAGCGGGAGGGCCATACGAGCAGTACTTC. Protein sequence: CASSASLAGGPYEQYF.